The rows below give T cell receptor beta chains drawn from one sample of a study of shared clonotypes between healthy human individuals. Produced via immunoSEQ multiplex PCR; TCRdb's table is partial and in-frame only. The sample has fewer than 850,000 clones; 60% to 80% are singletons. Sequencing input: memory CD4+ T cells sorted from blood. Receptor source: a woman aged 30 to 39 in good health. Each CDR3 is given with its conserved first and last residue. A D gene is named only where the DNA matches it firmly.

CDR3 protein,J gene,V gene,D gene,CDR3 length
CSVTGVGNTIYF,TRBJ1-3,TRBV29-1,TRBD1,12
CASIKTSLATDTQYF,TRBJ2-3,TRBV28,.,15
CASSAGAEGNTIYF,TRBJ1-3,TRBV5-1,.,14
CASSFRDRAGNEQYF,TRBJ2-7,TRBV5-1,TRBD1,15
CASRTGNQPQHF,TRBJ1-5,TRBV27,.,12
CASSSFNRDGYTF,TRBJ1-2,TRBV6-6,.,13
CASSIRVAGANVLTF,TRBJ2-6,TRBV19,.,15
CASRGDSLNTEAFF,TRBJ1-1,TRBV6-5,TRBD1,14
CASSTPSGLAGTDTQYF,TRBJ2-3,TRBV28,TRBD2,17
CASSVGGTGANVLTF,TRBJ2-6,TRBV9,.,15
CASSLRGQTEAFF,TRBJ1-1,TRBV6-1,TRBD1,13
CSARWGDEQYF,TRBJ2-7,TRBV20-1,.,11
CASSSYGRGSYEQYF,TRBJ2-7,TRBV28,TRBD2,15
CATSRDEGGITSGNTIYF,TRBJ1-3,TRBV15,.,18
CASSLNWEDHRVPDTQYF,TRBJ2-3,TRBV28,.,18
CASRPRDWGQSGNTIYF,TRBJ1-3,TRBV21-1,.,17
CASSEAASSYNEQFF,TRBJ2-1,TRBV10-1,.,15
CASSSFAGGEQYF,TRBJ2-7,TRBV13,TRBD2,13
CASSLGLRQPQHF,TRBJ1-5,TRBV19,.,13
CASSESGGAGVPTGELFF,TRBJ2-2,TRBV6-4,TRBD2,18
CASSRTSTGNYGYTF,TRBJ1-2,TRBV5-4,TRBD1,15
CASSLAGTSGQETQYF,TRBJ2-5,TRBV5-1,TRBD2,16
CASSTRQDEQYF,TRBJ2-7,TRBV11-3,.,12
CASSQVKAIGGTGELFF,TRBJ2-2,TRBV4-2,.,17